Sequencing of this T cell receptor beta chain was carried out in a study of blood T cell repertoires in COVID-19. This CDR3 is built from 16 residues. Germline values: CDR1 GTSNPN, CDR2 SVGIG (reference sequence). Trimming cost V 4 bases and J 2 bases, with 21 bases left between them. Clones were sequenced by immunoSEQ multiplex PCR, and TCRdb holds only the in-frame ones, with some missing. Here the sample spans nearly 400,000 clones, around nine tenths being singletons. Cohorts were based on clinical histories the participants reported. The rearrangement links TRBV30 to TRBJ2-7; D is perhaps TRBD2 (7 bases). Sequencing was done on a sample of PBMCs or T cells enriched from blood (not recorded which). The TCR was taken from a woman aged 25 to 39 who had recovered from COVID-19. DNA for the CDR3: TGTGCCTGGACCGACAAACGGGGGGCAGAGACCTACGAGCAGTACTTC. Translating gives CAWTDKRGAETYEQYF. The full variable domain, completed using reference TRBV30 and TRBJ2-7, is SQTIHQWPATLVQPVGSPLSLECTVEGTSNPNLYWYRQAAGRGLQLLFYSVGIGQISSEVPQNLSASRPQDRQFILSSKKLLLSDSGFYLCAWTDKRGAETYEQYFGPGTRLTVT.